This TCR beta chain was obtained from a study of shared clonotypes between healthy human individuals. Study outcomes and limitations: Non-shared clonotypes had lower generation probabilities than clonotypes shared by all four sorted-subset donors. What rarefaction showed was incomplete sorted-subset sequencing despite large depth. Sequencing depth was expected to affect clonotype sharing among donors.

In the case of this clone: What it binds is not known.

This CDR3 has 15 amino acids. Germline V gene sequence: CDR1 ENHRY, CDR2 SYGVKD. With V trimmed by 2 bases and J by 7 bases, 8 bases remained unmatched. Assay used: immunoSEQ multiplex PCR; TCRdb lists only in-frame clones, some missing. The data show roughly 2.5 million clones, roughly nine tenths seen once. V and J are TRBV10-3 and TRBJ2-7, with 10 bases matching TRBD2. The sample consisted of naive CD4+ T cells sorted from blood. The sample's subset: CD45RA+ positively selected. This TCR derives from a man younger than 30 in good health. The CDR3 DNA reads TGTGCCATCAGTGAGGGACTAGCGGTCTCCTCTGAGCAGTACTTC. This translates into CAISEGLAVSSEQYF.